The subject of this entry is one T cell receptor (beta chain). The whole isolated RNA underwent reverse transcription, so sequencing captured expressed TCRB transcripts. Using immunoSEQ multiplex PCR, the repertoire was profiled, and TCRdb retains in-frame clones only, with some absent. Of about 370,000 clones detected, about 14% appear once; the ten largest clones hold about 0.018%. The data stem from a study of beta chain features in type 1 diabetes. The collection from each donor was one heparinised blood draw averaging around 0.11 L. Purities in excess of 98% were seen in all sorted populations. Germline trimming cut 9 bases from V and 2 bases from J; bases unmatched to any gene: 3. Looked up from germline, CDR1 is SGDLS and CDR2 is YYNGEE. The CDR3 has 13 amino acids.

The source material was naive CD4+ T cells from blood. The TCR originated in a woman under 30 in good health. The chain joins TRBV9 to TRBJ2-3; TRBD1 matches at 10 bases. CDR3 coding DNA: TGTGCCACCGGGACAGGGGTCACAGATACGCAGTATTTT. Residues: CATGTGVTDTQYF.